This TCR beta chain was sequenced during a study of tumor-infiltrating lymphocytes in primary liver carcinoma. Turning to the study itself: Each of the samples returned roughly 3.65 to 7.5 million productive TCRbeta reads (a yield similar across tissue types). General observations from the study: The overlap of tumor-adjacent and tumor-blood pairs was smaller than that of tumor region pairs.

TCR beta cDNA was reverse-transcribed from about 0.45 ug of total RNA. The reaction used a constant-region primer and ProtoScript II reverse transcriptase. Three nested multiplex PCR rounds of slightly modified ARM-PCR generated TCR beta libraries. The two initial PCR rounds, about 9 cycles each, used TRBV1-TRBV30 forward and C-beta reverse primers. In TCRdb, the multiplex PCR reads were re-called with MiXCR into one record per CDR3 protein. The table shows roughly 45,000 distinct CDR3 sequences, with over 65% occurring only once. This CDR3 region has 16 residues. From germline, CDR1 is SEHNR and CDR2 FQNEAQ (reference sequence). The V and J ends lost 0 bases and 6 bases respectively, with 17 bases between them. The tissue used was unsorted bulk material of about 19-34 mg. RNA and DNA were co-extracted from it with the AllPrep DNA/RNA mini kit. The patients, who had chronic HBV infection, were treatment-naive (untreated).

This clonotype occurred a few times. Its cognate antigen is unknown. The sequence came from a man aged 35-49 years with primary liver carcinoma and hepatitis B virus infection. Sequenced input: liver tumor tissue from sampling region 5. This sample's subset: tumor region T5, tumor centre. The chain uses TRBV7-9 and TRBJ1-2, with D maybe TRBD1 (6 bases). DNA of the CDR3: TGTGCCAGCAGCTTAGCCCCTACAGGGCAAGGGGATGGCTACACCTTC. It encodes CASSLAPTGQGDGYTF.